Listed below are T cell receptor beta chains from one sample, sequenced in a study of blood T cell repertoires in COVID-19. The table came from immunoSEQ multiplex PCR; TCRdb's copy has only in-frame clones and leaves some out. The profile shows approximately 120,000 clones, 70% to 85% of them singletons. The sequenced material came from peripheral blood. The receptors here all came from a woman at least 80 years old with active or convalescent COVID-19. Each CDR3 is given with its conserved first and last residue. A D gene is named only where the DNA matches it firmly. A clone size is listed for some rows: how often the clone was seen (once, few, many), or a class if it is expanded.

D gene	V gene	J gene	clone size	CDR3 length	CDR3 protein	CDR3 DNA
.	TRBV28	TRBJ2-7	few	13	CASSLTGSYEQYF	TGTGCCAGCAGTTTAACAGGGAGCTACGAGCAGTACTTC
TRBD2	TRBV5-5	TRBJ2-1	.	13	CASSFQRGAEQFF	TGTGCCAGCAGCTTCCAGCGGGGAGCTGAGCAGTTCTTC
TRBD2	TRBV3-1/TRBV3-2	TRBJ2-1	.	20	CASSQLPGTSGTGSYNEQFF	TGTGCCAGCAGCCAGCTCCCCGGGACTAGCGGGACTGGCTCCTACAATGAGCAGTTCTTC
.	TRBV5-1	TRBJ1-1	.	14	CASSSVTVDTEAFF	TGCGCCAGCAGTTCCGTCACGGTAGACACTGAAGCTTTCTTT
.	TRBV9	TRBJ1-5	once	14	CASSGDHSNQPQHF	TGTGCCAGCAGCGGAGATCATAGCAATCAGCCCCAGCATTTT
.	TRBV6-4	TRBJ1-6	once	14	CASSDYAGNSPLHF	TGTGCCAGCAGTGACTATGCGGGAAATTCACCCCTCCACTTT
TRBD2	TRBV18	TRBJ2-1	.	17	CASSHTVAGGGTGEQFF	TGTGCCAGCTCACATACGGTAGCGGGCGGTGGCACGGGGGAGCAGTTCTTC
TRBD2	TRBV7-3	TRBJ2-1	few	15	CASSLWPSGYNEQFF	TGTGCCAGCAGCTTATGGCCTAGCGGATACAATGAGCAGTTCTTC
TRBD1	TRBV11-2	TRBJ2-2	.	16	CASSPRGTANTGELFF	TGTGCCAGCAGCCCACGAGGGACAGCGAACACCGGGGAGCTGTTTTTT
.	TRBV7-3	TRBJ2-2	.	14	CASSPGLLTGELFF	TGTGCCAGCAGCCCGGGACTTCTAACCGGGGAGCTGTTTTTT
TRBD2	TRBV27	TRBJ2-5	.	17	CASSSPPGLAALGTQYF	TGTGCCAGCAGTTCCCCTCCGGGACTAGCGGCCCTCGGGACCCAGTACTTC
.	TRBV10-3	TRBJ2-7	.	16	CAISATATVGGYEQYF	TGTGCCATCAGCGCTACCGCCACAGTGGGTGGCTACGAGCAGTACTTC
TRBD2	TRBV25-1	TRBJ2-2	.	14	CASSDYSGLAGLTF	TGTGCCAGCAGTGACTATTCGGGACTAGCGGGCCTTACTTTT
.	TRBV3-1/TRBV3-2	TRBJ1-2	.	16	CASSQDPGGIDYGYTF	TGTGCCAGCAGCCAAGACCCGGGGGGAATCGACTATGGCTACACCTTC
TRBD1	TRBV7-3	TRBJ1-2	.	13	CASSQDRGRGYTF	TGTGCCAGCAGCCAGGACAGGGGGCGAGGCTACACCTTC
TRBD2	TRBV5-3	TRBJ2-3	.	15	CARSLRTSVPDTQYF	TGTGCCAGAAGCTTAAGGACTAGCGTCCCAGATACGCAGTATTTT
TRBD2	TRBV19	TRBJ2-5	.	15	CASSILGEGRETQYF	TGTGCCAGTAGTATACTGGGGGAGGGACGAGAGACCCAGTACTTC
TRBD2	TRBV7-3	TRBJ2-2	.	16	CASSLYGGRNTGELFF	TGTGCCAGCAGCTTGTACGGCGGGAGGAACACCGGGGAGCTGTTTTTT
.	TRBV28	TRBJ1-2	.	13	CASIRLNSGGYTF	TGTGCCAGCATAAGGCTTAATAGCGGTGGCTACACCTTC
TRBD2	TRBV10-1	TRBJ2-1	.	17	CASSGGGLAGSMNEQFF	TGCGCCAGCAGTGGGGGGGGACTAGCGGGATCGATGAATGAGCAGTTCTTC
.	TRBV2	TRBJ2-7	once	13	CASNPPSSYEQYF	TGTGCCAGCAATCCCCCTAGCTCCTACGAGCAGTACTTC
TRBD2	TRBV2	TRBJ2-5	.	16	CASSTGTSGSGETQYF	TGTGCCAGCAGTACCGGGACTAGCGGGAGCGGTGAGACCCAGTACTTC
.	TRBV7-9	TRBJ1-4	.	15	CASSPTRGSIEKLFF	TGTGCCAGCAGCCCAACCCGGGGTAGTATTGAAAAACTGTTTTTT
.	TRBV9	TRBJ2-3	.	14	CASSVGQVGDTQYF	TGTGCCAGCAGCGTAGGGCAGGTGGGCGATACGCAGTATTTT
.	TRBV19	TRBJ1-3	.	13	CATSLSSGNTIYF	TGTGCCACCTCCCTCTCCTCTGGAAACACCATATATTTT
.	TRBV6-5	TRBJ1-5	.	13	CAEGGALDQPQHF	TGTGCCGAAGGGGGGGCGCTAGATCAGCCCCAGCATTTT